These T cell receptor beta chains were read from a single sample in a study of glioma-infiltrating T cells after dendritic cell vaccination. Sequencing used immunoSEQ multiplex PCR; TCRdb keeps in-frame clones, though not all of them. The data contain about 92,000 clones, 85% to 90% of them seen just once; the ten biggest clones take up 15% to 19%. This specimen was blood, taken before dendritic cell vaccination. The source of these receptors is a human donor with glioblastoma. CDR3s include the opening cysteine and the closing phenylalanine or tryptophan. A D gene is named only where the DNA matches it firmly. Clone size is shown for a subset of rows, as once, few, many or a class of expanded clone.

J	size	D	V	DNA	CDR3
TRBJ1-3	few	-	TRBV6-6	TGTGCCAGCAGTTACCCGGGGGACTCTGGAAACACCATATATTTT	CASSYPGDSGNTIYF
TRBJ2-3	-	-	TRBV6-5	TGTGCCAGCAGAATAGGGGACTGGATGGTCACGCAGTATTTT	CASRIGDWMVTQYF
TRBJ1-5	-	-	TRBV7-8	TGTGCCAGCAGCTTAGGGACATCAGACCAGCCCCAGCATTTT	CASSLGTSDQPQHF
TRBJ1-2	-	-	TRBV7-2	TGTGCCAGCAGCCTAAATTTTGTCGGCTATGGCTACACCTTC	CASSLNFVGYGYTF
TRBJ2-3	-	TRBD2	TRBV6-5	TGTGCCAGCAGTCGGCTAGCGGGGGCGGGGGATACGCAGTATTTT	CASSRLAGAGDTQYF
TRBJ2-3	-	-	TRBV7-8	TGTGCCAGCAGCTTAATGGGAGTCACAGATACGCAGTATTTT	CASSLMGVTDTQYF
TRBJ2-3	-	TRBD2	TRBV18	TGTGCCAGCTCACCACGGAGCGGGGCGCAGGATACGCAGTATTTT	CASSPRSGAQDTQYF
TRBJ2-4	-	-	TRBV9	TGTGCCAGCAGCGTATCGGGGACCAAAAACATTCAGTACTTC	CASSVSGTKNIQYF
TRBJ1-5	-	TRBD1	TRBV28	TGTGCCAGCAGTTTCAACCGACAGGGGGCTCCCCCGAAGCAACATAGCAATCAGCCCCAGCATTTT	CASSFNRQGAPPKQHSNQPQHF
TRBJ2-3	-	TRBD2	TRBV9	TGTGCCAGCAGCGTAGACCCGGGAGGCCGTTCGGATACGCAGTATTTT	CASSVDPGGRSDTQYF
TRBJ2-5	-	-	TRBV6-1	TGTGCCAGCAGTGACGAACACAAGGGGAAAGAGACCCAGTACTTC	CASSDEHKGKETQYF
TRBJ2-3	-	-	TRBV5-1	TGCGCCAGCAGCTTGATGGTGGCGGCAGATACGCAGTATTTT	CASSLMVAADTQYF
TRBJ2-6	-	-	TRBV14	TGTGCCAGCAGCCTTACAGGGTCTGGGGCCAACGTCCTGACTTTC	CASSLTGSGANVLTF
TRBJ1-2	-	TRBD1	TRBV18	TGTGCCAGCTCCCCGGGACAGGGGGCCCCCTATGGCTACACCTTC	CASSPGQGAPYGYTF
TRBJ2-3	-	TRBD2	TRBV7-8	TGTGCCAGCAGCTCGATAGCGGGAACTAAAGATACGCAGTATTTT	CASSSIAGTKDTQYF
TRBJ1-4	few	TRBD1	TRBV7-9	TGTGCCAGCAGGGGACAGGGGGCGGCTAATGAAAAACTGTTTTTT	CASRGQGAANEKLFF
TRBJ1-2	-	-	TRBV7-8	TGTGCCAGCAGCTTAAGCGTCGGCACCGTGAATGGCTACACCTTC	CASSLSVGTVNGYTF
TRBJ2-7	-	-	TRBV5-4	TGTGCCAGCAGCTTGGCCCCCCTCGGCTCCTACGAGCAGTACTTC	CASSLAPLGSYEQYF
TRBJ1-1	once	-	TRBV2	TGTGCCAGCAGTGGCGGGACGGCCACTGAAGCTTTCTTT	CASSGGTATEAFF
TRBJ2-1	once	-	TRBV28	TGTGCCAGCAGTTTCGGGGATGAGCAGTTCTTC	CASSFGDEQFF
TRBJ1-2	-	-	TRBV19	TGTGCCAGTAGTAGGTCCGACTCCATTTATGGCTACACCTTC	CASSRSDSIYGYTF
TRBJ1-2	-	-	TRBV5-4	TGTGCCAGCAGATCCTTAACAGGGAACTATGGCTACACCTTC	CASRSLTGNYGYTF
TRBJ2-7	-	TRBD1	TRBV19	TGTGCCAGTAGCGTACCGGGACAGGGGGCTCCCGAGCAGTACTTC	CASSVPGQGAPEQYF
TRBJ2-7	-	-	TRBV5-1	TGCGCCAGTGGGATCAGCGGAGGTGCCTACGAGCAGTACTTC	CASGISGGAYEQYF
TRBJ2-5	-	-	TRBV9	TGTGCCAGCAGCGCAGTGAACCAGTACCAAGAGACCCAGTACTTC	CASSAVNQYQETQYF
TRBJ2-7	-	-	TRBV19	TGTGCCAGTAGTATTATGGACAGATACTACGAGCAGTACTTC	CASSIMDRYYEQYF
TRBJ2-4	few	-	TRBV4-3	TGCGCCAGCAGCCAAGTCCTAGAGACAGGTCATGAGTGGAACATTCAGTACTTC	CASSQVLETGHEWNIQYF
TRBJ1-4	-	TRBD1	TRBV30	TGTGCCTGGAGTGTTAGGCAGGCTCAGGGGGAACTGTTTTTT	CAWSVRQAQGELFF
TRBJ1-1	-	-	TRBV19	TGTGCCTCGAGGGCAGCGAGGGTGAACACTGAAGCTTTCTTT	CASRAARVNTEAFF
TRBJ1-1	few	-	TRBV18	TGTGCCAGCTCCCCGGACAGCTTGAACACTGAAGCTTTCTTT	CASSPDSLNTEAFF
TRBJ2-5	-	TRBD1	TRBV18	TGTGCCAGCTCACTCCAAAACAGGGGGCTGGAGACCCAGTACTTC	CASSLQNRGLETQYF
TRBJ2-5	-	TRBD2	TRBV27	TGTGCCAGCAGCCTTACCAATGGACTAGCCGCACGGTTGAACCAAGAGACCCAGTACTTC	CASSLTNGLAARLNQETQYF
TRBJ2-5	-	-	TRBV14	TGTGCCAGCAGCCAAGGAGGAAAAGAGACCCAGTACTTC	CASSQGGKETQYF
TRBJ2-2	-	TRBD1	TRBV5-6	TGTGCCAGCAGCTATCCGGGACAGGGGGTGACCGGGGAGCTGTTTTTT	CASSYPGQGVTGELFF
TRBJ2-3	-	TRBD2	TRBV7-3	TGTGCCAGCAGATTGACTAGCGGGGGGCTTGATACGCAGTATTTT	CASRLTSGGLDTQYF
TRBJ1-2	-	TRBD1	TRBV13	TGTGCCAGCAGCCAGCGGGGACAGGCCCTAGGGGCTAACTATGGCTACACCTTC	CASSQRGQALGANYGYTF